The following is a T cell receptor beta chain sequence with its context. The target antigen is unknown. TCRdb reanalyzed the 5' RACE reads and collapses them to one entry per CDR3 protein, without DNA. This sample lists hundreds of thousands of distinct CDR3 sequences; its ten largest clones have 3% to 4.5%. The data stem from a study of T cells expressing NK-cell markers. Broader study findings: In a handful of donors, these clonotypes also led the CD3+CD56-NKG2C+ fraction. No clear determination of HCMV specificity was made for expanded NKG2C+ T cell clones.

The CDR3 extends over 16 amino acids. The source material was blood T cells: a sorted CD56 or NKG2C T cell subset, CD4+ or CD8+ T cells, or bulk PBMC T cells (not recorded which). This TCR came from a man aged 18 to 29 in good health. The chain joins TRBV12-3 or TRBV12-4 to TRBJ2-3; TCRdb selects TRBD2, and the lack of DNA leaves this call unchecked. The CDR3 protein is CASSNQTLGVTDTQYF.